This TCR beta chain derives from a study of CD8+ T cells in alopecia areata. Study-wide points: Tissue-resident alphabeta T cells belonging to normal skin likewise get sequenced within scalp specimens.

Trimming removed 0 bases at V and 5 bases at J, with 13 bases between. Germline CDR1 reads LNHNV; CDR2 reads YYDKDF (reference sequence). The CDR3 length is 15 residues. The sequencing template was cDNA reverse transcribed from extracted RNA. Sequenced by immunoSEQ multiplex PCR; TCRdb stores in-frame clones only, minus some. The sample yields about 200,000 clones, about 61% seen once. In the case of this clone: No antigen is known for it.

J is TRBJ2-5 and V is TRBV15; D not resolved. Input material: CD8+ T cells sorted from blood. The TCR sequence derives from a human donor in good health. DNA of the CDR3: TGTGCCACCAGCAGAGATGGCGCCGTGGCGGAGACCCAGTACTTC. It encodes CATSRDGAVAETQYF.